These 27 T cell receptor beta chains were all obtained from the same sample, sequenced in a study of blood T cell repertoires in COVID-19. The protocol was immunoSEQ multiplex PCR, while the TCRdb copy is restricted to in-frame clones and leaves out a portion. This table has hundreds of thousands of clones, roughly 91% appearing once. The specimen was peripheral blood. The source of these receptors is a woman aged 25 to 39 with COVID-19, enrolled during active disease.

In this sample, this clone turned up once. The V call is TRBV4-1, the J call TRBJ1-2; perhaps TRBD1 as D (5 bases). CDR1 MGHRA and CDR2 YSYEKL come from the germline V gene. Trimming cost V 1 base and J 1 base, with 10 bases left between them. The length of the CDR3 is 15 residues. The CDR3, as DNA: TGCGCCAGCAGCCAAGCGGGGGGGGTTAACTATGGCTACACCTTC. It translates to CASSQAGGVNYGYTF.

This clone has just one count. The chain carries TRBV28 and TRBJ1-2, with 7 bases fitting TRBD1. Trimming removed 6 bases from V and 7 bases from J; junction bases left unmatched: 8. The CDR3 extends over 13 amino acids. Germline loops: CDR1 MDHEN, CDR2 SYDVKM. This CDR3 reads CASRATDRLGYTF. The CDR3 nucleotides read TGTGCCAGCAGAGCTACGGACAGGCTTGGCTACACCTTC.

The chain combines TRBV27 with TRBJ2-1, with TRBD2 identical over 8 bases. Trimming took 6 bases from V and 0 from J; bases not matched to a gene: 4. From germline, CDR1 is MNHEY and CDR2 SMNVEV (reference sequence). CDR3 length: 15 amino acids. CDR3 region: CASRTGTSSYNEQFF. CDR3 in DNA: TGTGCCAGCAGGACCGGGACTAGCTCCTACAATGAGCAGTTCTTC.

This chain uses TRBV6-2 or TRBV6-3 with TRBJ1-2, with D tentatively TRBD1 (6 bases). Germline CDR1 and CDR2: MNHEY and SVGEGT. The CDR3 contains 11 residues. The V end was cut by 6 bases, the J end by 8 bases, with 10 bases between. The CDR3 here is CASSEGGGYTF. As DNA, the CDR3 is TGTGCCAGCAGCGAAGGGGGAGGCTACACCTTC.

This rearrangement joins TRBV4-1 to TRBJ1-3, with D possibly being TRBD1 (5 bases). In germline, CDR1 is MGHRA, CDR2 YSYEKL. There are 17 residues in the CDR3. With 2 bases removed from V and 2 bases from J, the gap between germline ends came to 16 bases. The CDR3 loop reads CASSQLTGGAPGNTIYF. The DNA for the CDR3 is TGCGCCAGCAGCCAACTCACGGGGGGAGCTCCTGGAAACACCATATATTTT.

The chain links TRBV6-5 to TRBJ1-5; 7 bases map to TRBD1. The J segment lost 0 bases and the V segment lost 5 bases, leaving 4 bases of the junction unmatched. Germline values: CDR1 MNHEY, CDR2 SVGAGI. This CDR3 is built from 15 residues. The CDR3 loop reads CASSPGQNSNQPQHF. The CDR3, as DNA: TGTGCCAGCAGTCCGGGACAGAATAGCAATCAGCCCCAGCATTTT.

The rearrangement links TRBV6-5 to TRBJ2-5, with TRBD2 matching 7 bases. CDR1 is MNHEY and CDR2 is SVGAGI in the germline V gene. Trimming took 6 bases from V and 1 from J; bases not matched to a gene: 5. This CDR3 has 14 residues. CDR3 nucleotide sequence: TGTGCCAGCAGGGGGGAGGGACTCCAAGAGACCCAGTACTTC. Amino acid sequence: CASRGEGLQETQYF.

V gene TRBV3-1 (or the pseudogene TRBV3-2) combines with J gene TRBJ2-3; weak D call: TRBD2 (6 bases). Trimming cost V 4 bases and J 0 bases, with 8 bases left between them. Germline CDR1 LGHDT, CDR2 YNNKEL (reference sequence). CDR3 length: 14 amino acids. CDR3 in amino acids: CASSRRGSTDTQYF. In nucleotides, the CDR3 is TGTGCCAGCAGCCGGCGGGGCAGCACAGATACGCAGTATTTT.

A remark on this clone: This is likely a read error, given that the CDR3 carries no conserved phenylalanine or tryptophan at its end. No DNA is shown, since the ends of the CDR3 on it are uncertain; the CDR3 is the one TCRdb lists. The chain is built from TRBV12-2 and TRBJ1-2. TRBV12-2 is given as a pseudogene. The CDR3 length is 9 residues, termini included. The chain's CDR3 is CASRDLTPG.

This rearrangement joins TRBV27 to TRBJ2-7, with TRBD1 matching over 8 bases. Trimming removed 6 bases from V and 2 bases from J; junction bases left unmatched: 18. The length of the CDR3 is 18 residues. Germline values: CDR1 MNHEY, CDR2 SMNVEV (reference sequence). The CDR3 is CASRLGGTGPLGAYEQYF. The DNA of the CDR3 is TGTGCCAGCAGGCTAGGGGGGACAGGCCCGCTTGGGGCCTACGAGCAGTACTTC.

This clone was counted once. The chain carries TRBV2 and TRBJ1-2; D gene ambiguous. Trimming stripped 4 bases from V and 1 base from J, with 7 bases between. The CDR3 consists of 13 residues. Germline loops: CDR1 SNHLY, CDR2 FYNNEI. The CDR3 coding sequence is TGTGCCAGCAGTGTAGAGAATAACTATGGCTACACCTTC. Translated: CASSVENNYGYTF.

J is TRBJ2-7 and V is TRBV2, with 8 nucleotides matching TRBD2. J lost 7 bases, V lost 7 bases, and 3 bases had no gene match. CDR1 and CDR2 (germline): SNHLY, FYNNEI. This CDR3 is built from 11 residues. Written as DNA, the CDR3 is TGTGCCAGCACCCGGGGGGGGGAGCAGTACTTC. It is translated as CASTRGGEQYF.

This chain uses TRBV15 with TRBJ1-2; the D is unclear. The CDR3 sequence is 13 residues long. Trimming took 1 base from V and 6 from J, leaving 9 bases between them. From germline, CDR1 is LNHNV and CDR2 YYDKDF (reference sequence). CDR3 coding DNA: TGTGCCACCAGCAGAGCTCGGGGTGATGGCTACACCTTC. Residues: CATSRARGDGYTF.

Only one count was recorded for this clone. V and J are TRBV5-4 and TRBJ1-2; D might be TRBD1 (5 bases). The germline gives CDR1 SGHNT, CDR2 YYREEE (reference sequence). Trimming removed 6 bases from V and 8 bases from J, with 20 bases in between. The CDR3 length is 14 residues. CDR3 sequence (DNA): TGTGCCAGCATCCACCGGGGCGGGGCGGAAGGCTACACCTTC. It specifies CASIHRGGAEGYTF. Drawing the rest from reference TRBV5-4 and TRBJ1-2, the complete variable domain is ETGVTQSPTHLIKTRGQQVTLRCSSQSGHNTVSWYQQALGQGPQFIFQYYREEENGRGNFPPRFSGLQFPNYSSELNVNALELDDSALYLCASIHRGGAEGYTFGSGTRLTVV.

The V gene is TRBV5-1, the J gene TRBJ2-3, with D maybe TRBD1 (6 bases). Germline lookup yields CDR1 SGHRS and CDR2 YFSETQ. Trimming pared 1 base from V and 1 base from J, leaving 7 bases between. This CDR3 is built from 14 residues. CDR3 in amino acids: CASSLRQGTDTQYF. CDR3 nucleotide sequence: TGCGCCAGCAGCTTGAGACAGGGCACAGATACGCAGTATTTT.

The chain links TRBV7-9 to TRBJ2-7, with 9 bases that match TRBD1. This CDR3 region has 14 residues. Germline V gene data show CDR1 as SEHNR and CDR2 as FQNEAQ (reference sequence). V lost 3 bases and J lost 7; bases outside the gene matches: 7. CDR3 nucleotides: TGTGCCAGCAGCTTTATGGGACAGGGCGGGGAGCAGTACTTC. The encoded protein is CASSFMGQGGEQYF.

The J gene is TRBJ1-1, the V gene TRBV7-9; D is uncertain. V lost 6 bases and J lost 1, with 15 bases in between. From germline, CDR1 is SEHNR and CDR2 FQNEAQ (reference sequence). CDR3 length equals 15 residues. In DNA, the CDR3 is TGTGCCAGCAGGTCTTCGGGGAGCACGAACACTGAAGCTTTCTTT. As protein: CASRSSGSTNTEAFF.

This chain links TRBV11-2 with TRBJ2-1, with 8 bases aligning to TRBD2. CDR3 length: 18 residues. Germline V lookup: CDR1 SGHAT, CDR2 FQNNGV. V was clipped by 0 bases and J by 8 bases; unmatched bases: 15. The CDR3 here is CASSLEPVGAGVGDEQFF. CDR3 coding DNA: TGTGCCAGCAGCTTAGAGCCCGTCGGAGCGGGGGTCGGAGATGAGCAGTTCTTC.

CDR3 DNA: TGCGCCAGCAGCCAAGCTGGAGTACGGGGCGCGGGATGGACGAACACTGAAGCTTTCTTT. It specifies CASSQAGVRGAGWTNTEAFF. The chain joins TRBV4-1 to TRBJ1-1; possible D gene TRBD1, 5 bases. Between the trimmed V and J ends, which lost 1 base and 1 base, there was a span of 25 bases. CDR1 and CDR2 from the germline V gene are MGHRA and YSYEKL. The CDR3 extends over 20 amino acids.

The chain is built from TRBV18 and TRBJ1-1; maybe TRBD1 (5 bases). From germline, CDR1 is KGHSH and CDR2 LQKENI. V lost 6 bases to trimming and J lost 7 bases, with 18 bases between them. The CDR3 extends over 14 amino acids. The CDR3 DNA follows: TGTGCCAGCTCGCAGGATCGATTCGACAGTGAAGCTTTCTTT. Its translation is CASSQDRFDSEAFF.

This clone was seen more than once but under ten times. The V and J genes are TRBV7-9 and TRBJ2-7; maybe TRBD1 (6 bases). The CDR3 runs to 16 residues. CDR1 and CDR2 from the germline V gene are SEHNR and FQNEAQ (reference sequence). With 2 bases removed from V and 6 bases from J, the gap between germline ends came to 20 bases. This CDR3 is CASSLSQTGQLTEQYF. The CDR3 DNA reads as TGTGCCAGCAGCTTAAGTCAAACCGGACAGTTAACCGAGCAGTACTTC.

The chain uses TRBV2 and TRBJ1-6; D remains unclear. Germline V lookup: CDR1 SNHLY, CDR2 FYNNEI. The ends were cut back, 5 bases at V and 0 bases at J, with 14 bases in the middle. CDR3 size: 17 residues. CDR3 sequence reads: CASSLDGIYSYNSPLHF. The CDR3 region has the DNA TGTGCCAGCAGTTTGGACGGGATCTACTCCTATAATTCACCCCTCCACTTT.

The chain's CDR3 is CASSYIRNQPQHF. DNA for the CDR3: TGTGCCAGCAGTTATATACGGAATCAGCCCCAGCATTTT. The gene calls are TRBV6-5 and TRBJ1-5; D uncertain. This CDR3 has 13 amino acids. The germline V gene has CDR1 MNHEY and CDR2 SVGAGI. Trimming cost V 3 bases and J 4 bases, with 7 bases left between them.

The chain employs TRBV7-6 and TRBJ1-5; a weak D match, TRBD1 (5 bases). This CDR3 is built from 16 residues. The germline V gene encodes CDR1 SGHVS and CDR2 FNYEAQ. V lost 4 bases and J 2 bases, leaving 15 bases between the germline ends. CDR3 protein: CASSSIQGFGNQPQHF. The CDR3, as DNA: TGTGCCAGCAGCTCCATCCAGGGTTTTGGCAATCAGCCCCAGCATTTT. The full variable domain, in which reference TRBV7-6 and TRBJ1-5 provide the parts outside the CDR3, is GAGVSQSPRYKVTKRGQDVALRCDPISGHVSLYWYRQALGQGPEFLTYFNYEAQQDKSGLPNDRFSAERPEGSISTLTIQRTEQRDSAMYRCASSSIQGFGNQPQHFGDGTRLSIL.

The chain has TRBV5-4 and TRBJ1-6; 8 bases are a match to TRBD1. CDR3 size: 14 residues. The germline V gene has CDR1 SGHNT and CDR2 YYREEE (reference sequence). J was trimmed by 8 bases and V by 0 bases; bases with no gene match: 1. The CDR3 bases are TGTGCCAGCAGCTTGGAGACAGGGGATTCACCCCTCCACTTT. It specifies CASSLETGDSPLHF.

This chain connects TRBV7-9 to TRBJ2-1; 8 bases align to TRBD1. Germline CDR1 and CDR2: SEHNR and FQNEAQ (reference sequence). Trimming took 6 bases from V and 7 from J; bases not matched to a gene: 11. The CDR3 is made up of 15 amino acids. This CDR3 is CASSITGGRGNEQFF. The CDR3 DNA follows: TGTGCCAGCAGTATTACAGGGGGTCGGGGAAATGAGCAGTTCTTC. Full variable domain (outside the CDR3, taken from reference TRBV7-9 and TRBJ2-1): DTGVSQNPRHKITKRGQNVTFRCDPISEHNRLYWYRQTLGQGPEFLTYFQNEAQLEKSRLLSDRFSAERPKGSFSTLEIQRTEQGDSAMYLCASSITGGRGNEQFFGPGTRLTVL.

The rearrangement links TRBV6-1 to TRBJ2-3, with D perhaps matching TRBD2 (7 bases). Trimming removed 4 bases from V and 1 base from J, with 15 bases in between. The CDR3 runs to 16 residues. Germline assignment: CDR1 MNHNS and CDR2 SASEGT. The CDR3 region has the DNA TGTGCCAGCAGTGGAGAGGGGGGGCTGGGCACAGATACGCAGTATTTT. This translates into CASSGEGGLGTDTQYF.